Below are 23 T cell receptor beta chains sequenced from a single sample in a study of cytomegalovirus exposure and HLA in healthy donors. Researchers ran the PCR with 60 Vbeta and 13 Jbeta primers. Generated by immunoSEQ multiplex PCR, the TCRdb table keeps only in-frame clones and is missing some. The table shows 150,000 to 200,000 clones, with roughly 82% occurring only once. The source material was PBMCs. The receptors come from a man between 45 and 60 years old in good health and CMV-seropositive.

V and J are TRBV6-1 and TRBJ2-7, with TRBD1 identical over 7 bases. Germline V gives CDR1 MNHNS, CDR2 SASEGT. The CDR3 is 14 amino acids. Unmatched junction bases numbered 4, after V lost 4 bases and J lost 1 base. The CDR3 bases are TGTGCCAGCAGTGGCTGGGGACAGTCCTACGAGCAGTACGTC. This gives the protein CASSGWGQSYEQYV.

The genes are TRBV15 and TRBJ2-5; 11 bases agree with TRBD2. V trimming: 2 bases; J trimming: 4 bases; junction bases outside the gene matches: 3. In germline, CDR1 is LNHNV, CDR2 YYDKDF (reference sequence). This CDR3 is built from 15 residues. The CDR3 coding sequence is TGTGCCACCAGCAGAACTAGCGGGAGAGGAGAGACCCAGTACTTC. Protein: CATSRTSGRGETQYF.

V usage is TRBV15 and J usage is TRBJ1-4, with D uncertain. V dropped 2 bases and J dropped 0 bases, with 13 bases sitting between them. Germline CDR1 LNHNV, CDR2 YYDKDF (reference sequence). The CDR3 is 17 amino acids. The CDR3 sequence: CATSRLVVVATNEKLFF. The CDR3 region has the DNA TGTGCCACCAGCAGACTGGTCGTAGTAGCAACTAATGAAAAACTGTTTTTT. The whole variable domain, remainder taken from reference TRBV15 and TRBJ1-4, is DAMVIQNPRYQVTQFGKPVTLSCSQTLNHNVMYWYQQKSSQAPKLLFHYYDKDFNNEADTPDNFQSRRPNTSFCFLDIRSPGLGDTAMYLCATSRLVVVATNEKLFFGSGTQLSVL.

This chain connects TRBV19 to TRBJ1-5; D gene unclear. V lost 4 bases and J lost 2, with 12 bases in between. The CDR3 loop spans 15 amino acids. CDR1 is LNHDA, CDR2 SQIVND, per germline (reference sequence). The CDR3 sequence is CASSTGEGGNQPQHF. The CDR3 DNA sequence: TGTGCCAGTAGTACCGGGGAGGGTGGCAATCAGCCCCAGCATTTT.

The genes are TRBV10-3 and TRBJ1-6; D gene ambiguous. V was shortened by 3 bases and J by 7 bases, with 13 bases between the two germline ends. CDR1 and CDR2 (germline): ENHRY, SYGVKD. The CDR3 totals 15 residues. The CDR3 DNA is TGTGCCATCAGTGAAGAGGGCAGGAGGAATTCACCCCTCCACTTT. Translated: CAISEEGRRNSPLHF.

This clone has a handful of counts. V usage is TRBV2 and J usage is TRBJ2-3; 8 nucleotides align to TRBD2. The germline V gene has CDR1 SNHLY and CDR2 FYNNEI. Losses at the gene ends were 8 bases for V and 8 bases for J; bases not matched to a gene: 18. The length of the CDR3 is 16 residues. The CDR3 nucleotides read TGTGCCAGCCACCCGGGACCGGGGGGGGGCCGGTTTACGCAGTATTTT. Translated, it gives CASHPGPGGGRFTQYF.

This clone was detected only a few times. The rearrangement joins TRBV19 to TRBJ2-3; 7 nucleotides line up with TRBD1. This CDR3 region has 16 residues. V lost 3 bases to trimming and J lost 0 bases; unmatched junction nucleotides: 6. Germline V gene lookup returns CDR1 LNHDA and CDR2 SQIVND (reference sequence). Here the CDR3 DNA reads TGTGCCAGTAGTATCAGGACAGGCTTTAGCACAGATACGCAGTATTTT. Translating it yields CASSIRTGFSTDTQYF.

The gene calls are TRBV7-9 and TRBJ1-2, with D possibly being TRBD1 (6 bases). Trimming removed 3 bases from V and 0 bases from J, with 20 bases in between. CDR3 length equals 18 residues. The germline gives CDR1 SEHNR, CDR2 FQNEAQ (reference sequence). CDR3 coding DNA: TGTGCCAGCAGCTTGGGCCTCGGGGGGCGCGGGACTAACTATGGCTACACCTTC. Amino acid sequence: CASSLGLGGRGTNYGYTF.

Here the CDR3 reads CASRDRGLNQPQHF. In DNA, the CDR3 is TGTGCCAGCAGAGACAGGGGGCTTAATCAGCCCCAGCATTTT. The rearrangement uses TRBV27 and TRBJ1-5; 10 nucleotides align to TRBD1. This CDR3 region has 14 residues. Germline CDR1 and CDR2: MNHEY and SMNVEV (reference sequence). J gave up 4 bases and V 6 bases, and 3 bases lay outside the gene matches.

This chain connects TRBV19 to TRBJ1-5; the D gene is possibly TRBD1 (5 bases). The CDR3 extends over 16 amino acids. Between the trimmed V and J ends, which lost 7 bases and 0 bases, there was a span of 16 bases. Germline V CDR1 and CDR2: LNHDA, SQIVND (reference sequence). The CDR3 nucleotides are TGTGCCAGTACCACGTTTGGCGGGGCTAGCAATCAGCCCCAGCATTTT. Translating gives CASTTFGGASNQPQHF.

This clone was observed a handful of times. The chain is built from TRBV10-3 and TRBJ2-7, with 8 bases aligning to TRBD2. Trimming at V came to 10 bases and at J to 3 bases, leaving 8 bases not matched to a gene. Germline V gene sequence: CDR1 ENHRY, CDR2 SYGVKD. The CDR3 is 13 amino acids. The CDR3 here is CATGVAGFYEQYV. CDR3 sequence (DNA): TGTGCCACAGGGGTAGCGGGATTCTACGAGCAGTACGTC.

V and J are TRBV5-1 and TRBJ1-4, with 9 bases aligning to TRBD1. Germline assignment: CDR1 SGHRS and CDR2 YFSETQ. J was trimmed by 8 bases and V by 4 bases; bases with no gene match: 6. CDR3 size: 14 residues. The CDR3 sequence: CASSEGTGPEKLFF. In DNA form, the CDR3 reads TGCGCCAGCAGCGAAGGGACAGGGCCAGAAAAACTGTTTTTT.

The chain recombines TRBV6-1 with TRBJ1-5, with D possibly TRBD1 on 5 matching bases. The germline V gene encodes CDR1 MNHNS and CDR2 SASEGT. This CDR3 is built from 12 residues. Trimming took off 7 bases at V and 11 bases at J, with 15 bases between the two ends. The CDR3 region has the DNA TGTGCCAGCATGGGGGGTGGCCGTACCCAGCATTTT. It codes for CASMGGGRTQHF.

The CDR3 protein is CASSQAGAGQTQYF. CDR3 in DNA: TGCGCCAGCAGCCAAGCGGGAGCCGGGCAGACCCAGTACTTC. This rearrangement joins TRBV4-1 to TRBJ2-5; D perhaps matches TRBD2 (6 bases). The germline V and J ends were trimmed by 1 base and 6 bases, with 12 bases remaining between them. This CDR3 contains 14 residues. Germline V gene data show CDR1 as MGHRA and CDR2 as YSYEKL.

The chain employs TRBV2 and TRBJ1-5; no firm D call. Trimming removed 3 bases from V and 5 bases from J, with 17 bases in between. This CDR3 contains 16 residues. Germline V gene sequence: CDR1 SNHLY, CDR2 FYNNEI. The CDR3 DNA reads as TGTGCCAGCAGTGATAGGCTCAAACGGGGTTATCAGCCCCAGCATTTT. Protein: CASSDRLKRGYQPQHF.

This clone came up once. Relative to the germline gene, one junction end is altered; a read error may explain this. The identical CDR3 is also encoded by other nucleotide sequences in the sample. The J gene is TRBJ2-3, the V gene TRBV6-6, with 7 bases lining up with TRBD2. CDR1 and CDR2 from the germline V gene are MNHNY and SVGAGI (reference sequence). The CDR3 spans 13 residues. The CDR3 DNA reads TGTGCTAGCAGTTATAAAGCGGGGGATACGCAGTATTTT. The encoded protein is CASSYKAGDTQYF.

The chain is built from TRBV7-6 and TRBJ2-7, with 9 bases that match TRBD1. The CDR3 loop spans 15 amino acids. The germline V gene encodes CDR1 SGHVS and CDR2 FNYEAQ. Germline trimming cut 0 bases from V and 2 bases from J; bases unmatched to any gene: 2. DNA for the CDR3: TGTGCCAGCAGCTTAGCTGGACAGGGGACCTACGAGCAGTACTTC. Amino acid sequence: CASSLAGQGTYEQYF.

This rearrangement joins TRBV6-5 to TRBJ2-1, with 11 nucleotides matching TRBD2. Germline V CDR1 and CDR2: MNHEY, SVGAGI. V was pared by 4 bases and J by 8 bases, with 10 bases of the junction left unmatched. The CDR3 is 16 amino acids. In nucleotides, the CDR3 is TGTGCCAGCAGTTCAATAGCGGGAGGGCCCTCGGATGAGCAGTTCTTC. Translation gives CASSSIAGGPSDEQFF.

This rearrangement joins TRBV4-1 to TRBJ2-5; 7 bases fit TRBD1. V lost 1 base, J lost 5 bases, and 7 bases stayed unmatched. Germline CDR1 reads MGHRA; CDR2 reads YSYEKL. The CDR3 runs 15 residues. CDR3 nucleotide sequence: TGCGCCAGCAGCCAAGTTCCGACAGGGAAGGAGACCCAGTACTTC. Protein product: CASSQVPTGKETQYF.

The rearrangement uses TRBV5-6 and TRBJ1-2; 12 bases map to TRBD1. The trim removed 0 bases at V and 4 bases at J, leaving 4 bases unmatched. CDR1 is SGHDT, CDR2 YYEEEE, per germline. This CDR3 spans 16 amino acids. DNA of the CDR3: TGTGCCAGCAGCTTGGACGGGACAGGGGGCATCTATGGCTACACCTTC. Translating gives CASSLDGTGGIYGYTF.

The V and J genes are TRBV4-2 and TRBJ2-5; 13 bases agree with TRBD2. In germline, CDR1 is LGHNA, CDR2 YNFKEQ. The CDR3 runs to 16 residues. V dropped 3 bases and J dropped 3; count of bases not matched to a gene: 4. CDR3 in DNA: TGTGCCAGCAGCCAGGAGACTAGCGGGGGGAAAGAGACCCAGTACTTC. It yields the protein CASSQETSGGKETQYF.

V and J are TRBV19 and TRBJ2-1; weak D call: TRBD2 (6 bases). The germline V and J ends were trimmed by 5 bases and 8 bases, with 22 bases remaining between them. The CDR3 covers 16 residues. CDR1 is LNHDA and CDR2 is SQIVND in the germline V gene (reference sequence). The CDR3 coding sequence is TGTGCCAGTAGTTTACTCCCGGGACTCCCCCACGATGAGCAGTTCTTC. This sequence encodes CASSLLPGLPHDEQFF.

The rearrangement links TRBV12-5 to TRBJ2-1; possibly TRBD1 for D (6 bases). CDR1 LGHNT and CDR2 FRNRAP come from the germline V gene. CDR3 length: 13 residues. The ends were cut back, 6 bases at V and 4 bases at J, with 10 bases in the middle. CDR3 bases: TGTGCTAGTGGCAATGGACAGTACAATGAGCAGTTCTTC. Protein sequence: CASGNGQYNEQFF.